The T cell receptor (beta chain) under discussion was sequenced for a study of blood T cells in healthy people across ages. Overall study findings and caveats: Percentage of naive T cells showed a strong correlation with TCR beta diversity. Estimates of diversity drawn from one million T cells were considered underestimates.

This clonotype was seen a handful of times. Its antigen is unidentified. The CDR3 extends over 10 amino acids. CDR1 and CDR2 from the germline V gene are DFQATT and SNEGSKA (reference sequence). The germline V and J ends were trimmed by 6 bases and 9 bases, with 9 bases remaining between them. Alongside a J-beta primer mix, a sample-barcoded 5' primer served in a second PCR lasting about 7 to 12 cycles. Via MiXCR, TCRdb re-called the 5' RACE reads, giving one row per CDR3 protein. The sample yields approximately 690,000 distinct CDR3 sequences, 40% to 45% seen once. Samples had at least 6 million PBMCs isolated from them.

The sequence was collected from a man older than 75 in good health. This chain links TRBV20-1 with TRBJ2-1, with unresolved D. Sequencing was done on a sample of blood. The CDR3 nucleotides read TGCAGTGCCCACGACTTTGAGCAGTTCTTC. Translation gives CSAHDFEQFF.